This TCR beta chain was observed in a study of blood T cell repertoires in COVID-19. Across the study: Sources were T cells, B-cell-depleted T cells, or PBMCs; the material itself was cDNA or gDNA.

Data came from immunoSEQ multiplex PCR; TCRdb stores just in-frame clones and leaves some out. The sample contains 250,000 or so clones, about 70% of which appear only once. The clonotype was recovered from an elderly woman with acute or convalescent COVID-19. The sequenced material came from peripheral blood.

CDR3 in DNA: TGCAGTGCTAGTCCGAATAGCGGGAGGGCCACCTACAATGAGCAGTTCTTC. This encodes CSASPNSGRATYNEQFF. This chain joins TRBV20-1 and TRBJ2-1, with 11 bases identical to TRBD2. The germline CDR1 and CDR2 sequences are DFQATT and SNEGSKA (reference sequence). This CDR3 has 17 residues. J lost 2 bases, V lost 3 bases, and 9 bases had no gene match.